This T cell receptor (beta chain) was sequenced in a study of response to subunit inactivated influenza vaccine. Whole-study results and caveats: After each seasonal influenza vaccination, few new T cells are recruited, the authors suggested.

This clonotype occurred a few times. Its antigen remains unidentified. One entry per CDR3 protein, called by TCRdb with MiXCR from the RT-PCR reads. The top ten hold 11% of the sample, which has roughly 570,000 distinct CDR3 sequences, around 15% seen once. V trimming: 7 bases; J trimming: 3 bases; junction bases outside the gene matches: 6. CDR1 is MNHNS, CDR2 SASEGT, per germline. This CDR3 has 14 residues. The sequencing used PBMCs from blood, collected 11 to 12 days after vaccination. The rearrangement joins TRBV6-1 to TRBJ2-7, with TRBD2 identical over 10 bases. This receptor was obtained from a man in his forties or fifties who received an inactivated influenza vaccine. The CDR3 here is CASTKTSGFYEQYF. The CDR3 bases are TGTGCCAGCACCAAGACTAGCGGGTTCTACGAGCAGTACTTC.